This paragraph reports one TCR beta chain. The source of the sample is a study of blood T cell repertoires in COVID-19. Assay: immunoSEQ multiplex PCR; the TCRdb copy retains only in-frame clones and omits some. The sample contains fewer than 350,000 clones, around 90% of which appear only once. The CDR3 is 14 residues long. V dropped 3 bases and J dropped 3 bases, with 11 bases sitting between them. Germline V gene sequence: CDR1 MGHRA, CDR2 YSYEKL. Specimen: PBMCs or T cells enriched from blood (not recorded which). This receptor was identified in a woman in her 30s with acute COVID-19. The rearrangement joins TRBV4-1 to TRBJ1-2, with D unclear. The CDR3 region is CASSHHPEDYGYTF. The CDR3 bases are TGCGCCAGCAGCCATCACCCGGAGGACTATGGCTACACCTTC.